The 18 T cell receptor beta chains given below trace back to one sample, sequenced in a study of control samples from healthy donors and cancer patients. Measured with immunoSEQ multiplex PCR; TCRdb has only the in-frame clones, and not every one. In the table there are roughly 84,000 clones, 90% to 95% of which are singletons. Specimen: blood. The origin of the receptors is a man between 50 and 59 years old in good health.

V is TRBV4-3 and J is TRBJ2-2; D possibly uses TRBD1 or TRBD2 (5 bases each). CDR1 is LGHNA, CDR2 YSLEER, per germline. The CDR3 length is 14 residues. Trimming removed 5 bases from V and 7 bases from J, with 14 bases in between. In DNA form, the CDR3 reads TGCGCCAGCAGCAGAGGGGTCGGCATCGGGGAGCTGTTTTTT. It is translated as CASSRGVGIGELFF.

The V gene is TRBV15, the J gene TRBJ2-7; D is undetermined. The CDR3 runs 14 residues. Germline V gene data show CDR1 as LNHNV and CDR2 as YYDKDF (reference sequence). Trimming left V 7 bases short and J 3 bases short, with 16 bases between. CDR3 DNA sequence: TGTGCCACCACCTCCGGCACATACCGCTACGAGCAGTACTTC. Amino acids: CATTSGTYRYEQYF.

The CDR3 reads CASSTRLAGGPVGEQFF. CDR3 DNA: TGTGCCAGCAGCACTAGACTAGCGGGGGGACCGGTAGGTGAGCAGTTCTTC. The chain uses TRBV7-2 and TRBJ2-1; 13 bases align to TRBD2. In germline, CDR1 is SGHTA, CDR2 FQGNSA. V gave up 5 bases and J gave up 9 bases; unmatched junction bases: 13. The CDR3 length is 17 residues.

The chain uses TRBV7-2 and TRBJ2-2, with D perhaps assigned TRBD1 or TRBD2 (5 bases each). V was shortened by 3 bases and J by 0 bases, with 8 bases between the two germline ends. Germline V CDR1 and CDR2: SGHTA, FQGNSA. The length of the CDR3 is 15 residues. Here the CDR3 reads CASSFGTANTGELFF. DNA of the CDR3: TGTGCCAGCAGCTTTGGGACGGCGAACACCGGGGAGCTGTTTTTT.

J is TRBJ2-5 and V is TRBV10-3; 7 bases are shared with TRBD1. The V segment lost 10 bases and the J segment 3 bases; nucleotides outside the gene matches: 11. This CDR3 region has 14 residues. The germline V gene encodes CDR1 ENHRY and CDR2 SYGVKD. CDR3 loop: CATRGQSKKETQYF. CDR3 coding DNA: TGTGCCACCCGGGGACAGTCCAAAAAAGAGACCCAGTACTTC.

The V gene is TRBV2, the J gene TRBJ1-2, with a possible D match to TRBD1 (6 bases). Looked up from germline, CDR1 is SNHLY and CDR2 is FYNNEI. V was pared by 6 bases and J by 3 bases, with 14 bases between. This CDR3 comprises 14 residues. The CDR3 is CASRMQTGDYGYTF. The CDR3 coding sequence is TGTGCCAGCAGGATGCAGACAGGCGACTATGGCTACACCTTC.

The chain joins TRBV14 to TRBJ1-2; D is possibly TRBD1 (6 bases). The CDR3 is 13 amino acids. Germline V lookup: CDR1 SGHDN, CDR2 FVKESK. V gave up 0 bases and J gave up 5 bases, with 7 bases separating them. As DNA, the CDR3 is TGTGCCAGCAGCCAAGACAGGGGATATGGCTACACCTTC. Translation gives CASSQDRGYGYTF.

This clone was seen just once. V and J are TRBV6-6 and TRBJ2-7, with TRBD1 matching over 9 bases. The V and J ends lost 5 bases and 6 bases, in that order; junction bases with no gene match: 14. The germline CDR1 and CDR2 sequences are MNHNY and SVGAGI (reference sequence). The CDR3 is 16 residues long. The CDR3 loop is CASSRKQGATWSEQYF. Written as DNA, the CDR3 is TGTGCCAGCAGTCGCAAACAGGGGGCGACCTGGAGCGAGCAGTACTTC.

The chain links TRBV4-1 to TRBJ1-1; D is possibly TRBD1 (5 bases). Trimming took 3 bases from V and 2 from J, leaving 16 bases between them. The germline V gene encodes CDR1 MGHRA and CDR2 YSYEKL. The CDR3 has 16 amino acids. CDR3 DNA: TGCGCCAGCAGCCAGTCAGGACAAACGGTTAACACTGAAGCTTTCTTT. Protein sequence: CASSQSGQTVNTEAFF.

J is TRBJ1-1 and V is TRBV29-1; D is undetermined. This CDR3 spans 11 amino acids. Per the germline V gene, CDR1 is SQVTM and CDR2 is ANQGSEA. V was clipped by 4 bases and J by 1 base, with 4 bases between them. The CDR3 reads CSVVENTEAFF. DNA for the CDR3: TGCAGCGTTGTGGAGAACACTGAAGCTTTCTTT.

The gene calls are TRBV10-3 and TRBJ1-6; D may be TRBD1 (5 bases). The V gene lost 4 bases and the J gene lost 9 bases, with 13 bases spanning the gap. The germline V gene encodes CDR1 ENHRY and CDR2 SYGVKD. The CDR3 loop spans 14 amino acids. The CDR3 protein is CAISGRTKGSPLHF. CDR3 DNA: TGTGCCATCAGTGGAAGGACAAAAGGTTCACCCCTCCACTTT.

This clone was counted a single time. CDR3 coding DNA: TGTGCCAGCAGCTTATGGTCCCTCCAAGAGACCCAGTACTTC. This sequence encodes CASSLWSLQETQYF. This chain joins TRBV7-2 and TRBJ2-5; D ambiguous. The ends were cut back, 2 bases at V and 1 base at J, with 8 bases in the middle. The CDR3 length is 14 residues. CDR1 and CDR2 from the germline V gene are SGHTA and FQGNSA.

The CDR3 DNA follows: TGTGCCAGCAGCGAGCTAGCGTGGGTAGGCAATGAGCAGTTCTTC. Translating it yields CASSELAWVGNEQFF. The chain couples TRBV7-8 to TRBJ2-1; possibly TRBD2 for D (6 bases). In germline, CDR1 is SGHVS, CDR2 FQNEAQ. Trimming left V 5 bases short and J 6 bases short, with 17 bases between. There are 15 residues in the CDR3.

V gene TRBV10-3 combines with J gene TRBJ1-3; 8 nucleotides agree with TRBD1. V lost 6 bases, J lost 0 bases, and 4 bases stayed unmatched. The CDR3 covers 15 residues. The germline V gene has CDR1 ENHRY and CDR2 SYGVKD. The CDR3: CAIRGTGVSGNTIYF. The DNA of the CDR3 is TGTGCCATCAGGGGGACAGGCGTCTCTGGAAACACCATATATTTT.

CDR3 bases: TGCGCCAGCAGCTTGGCCGGGGAGTTTCATCAGCCCCAGCATTTT. This sequence encodes CASSLAGEFHQPQHF. The rearrangement links TRBV5-1 to TRBJ1-5; no clear D gene. Looked up from germline, CDR1 is SGHRS and CDR2 is YFSETQ. CDR3 length: 15 amino acids. V gave up 0 bases and J gave up 5 bases, with 12 bases separating them. Full variable domain (remainder filled in from reference TRBV5-1 and TRBJ1-5): KAGVTQTPRYLIKTRGQQVTLSCSPISGHRSVSWYQQTPGQGLQFLFEYFSETQRNKGNFPGRFSGRQFSNSRSEMNVSTLELGDSALYLCASSLAGEFHQPQHFGDGTRLSIL.

The V gene is TRBV12-5, the J gene TRBJ1-5, with a possible D match to TRBD1 (5 bases). The CDR3 loop spans 14 amino acids. Germline lookup yields CDR1 LGHNT and CDR2 FRNRAP. With 6 bases removed from V and 6 bases from J, the gap between germline ends came to 15 bases. The CDR3 coding sequence is TGTGCTAGTGGCCACGACACGGGGGGTCAGCCCCAGCATTTT. Amino acids: CASGHDTGGQPQHF.

The count of this clone is one. The gene calls are TRBV6-5 and TRBJ1-1, with D unresolved. The CDR3 contains 14 residues. V lost 4 bases and J lost 1, with 10 bases in between. Germline V gene lookup returns CDR1 MNHEY and CDR2 SVGAGI. In nucleotides, the CDR3 is TGTGCCAGCAGTTTCCAAAGACAGAACACTGAAGCTTTCTTT. It translates to CASSFQRQNTEAFF.

This clone occurred once. The sample carries other DNA sequences with the same CDR3. The CDR3 reads CASSLVPDYGYTF. DNA of the CDR3: TGTGCCAGCAGCTTAGTCCCAGACTATGGCTACACCTTC. The chain links TRBV7-9 to TRBJ1-2; unclear D gene. CDR1 is SEHNR, CDR2 FQNEAQ, per germline (reference sequence). The V end was cut by 1 base, the J end by 3 bases, with 6 bases between. This CDR3 comprises 13 residues.